The 26 T cell receptor beta chains below all came from one sample that was sequenced in a study of cytomegalovirus exposure and HLA in healthy donors. Produced via immunoSEQ multiplex PCR; TCRdb's table is partial and in-frame only. The data hold approximately 230,000 clones, with roughly nine tenths observed a single time. The sample taken for sequencing was PBMCs. The receptors here all came from a man in his late teens or twenties in good health and CMV-seropositive.

The CDR3 reads CASSILSGGEQYF. As DNA, the CDR3 is TGTGCCAGTAGTATATTATCAGGGGGCGAGCAGTACTTC. J is TRBJ2-7 and V is TRBV19, with TRBD1 matching over 7 bases. In germline, CDR1 is LNHDA, CDR2 SQIVND (reference sequence). The V gene end was trimmed by 2 bases and the J gene end by 6 bases; junction bases not matched to a gene: 4. The CDR3 loop spans 13 amino acids.

CDR3 DNA: TGCGCCAGCAGCTTGAGAGCGAACTCCTACGAGCAGTACTTC. Protein sequence: CASSLRANSYEQYF. The J gene is TRBJ2-7, the V gene TRBV5-1; D gene ambiguous. CDR1 is SGHRS, CDR2 YFSETQ, per germline. The CDR3 totals 14 residues. Trimming took 1 base from V and 0 from J, leaving 8 bases between them.

V is TRBV7-2 and J is TRBJ2-7; D possibly corresponds to TRBD2 (6 bases). Trimming removed 1 base at V and 2 bases at J, with 15 bases between. This CDR3 has 16 residues. CDR1 and CDR2 (germline): SGHTA, FQGNSA. CDR3 bases: TGTGCCAGCAGCTTAGAAGCTGACCGGGGGACCTACGAGCAGTACTTC. This encodes CASSLEADRGTYEQYF. The full variable domain, in which reference TRBV7-2 and TRBJ2-7 provide the parts outside the CDR3, is GAGVSQSPSNKVTEKGKDVELRCDPISGHTALYWYRQSLGQGLEFLIYFQGNSAPDKSGLPSDRFSAERTGGSVSTLTIQRTQQEDSAVYLCASSLEADRGTYEQYFGPGTRLTVT.

The chain uses TRBV6-1 and TRBJ2-7, with 7 bases that match TRBD1. The CDR3 loop spans 15 amino acids. Germline CDR1 reads MNHNS; CDR2 reads SASEGT. J lost 4 bases, V lost 2 bases, and 8 bases had no gene match. CDR3 loop: CASSEYLGQPYEQYF. The CDR3 DNA reads TGTGCCAGCAGTGAATATTTGGGACAGCCATACGAGCAGTACTTC.

The rearrangement joins TRBV11-2 to TRBJ2-7; D unresolved. With 2 bases removed from V and 0 bases from J, the gap between germline ends came to 5 bases. The germline gives CDR1 SGHAT, CDR2 FQNNGV. The CDR3 consists of 13 residues. CDR3 in amino acids: CASSLWGSYEQYF. The DNA of the CDR3 is TGTGCCAGCAGCTTATGGGGCTCCTACGAGCAGTACTTC.

V usage is TRBV30 and J usage is TRBJ1-3; perhaps TRBD1 as D (6 bases). Trimming cost V 4 bases and J 0 bases, with 13 bases left between them. CDR1 is GTSNPN and CDR2 is SVGIG in the germline V gene (reference sequence). CDR3 length: 15 amino acids. The CDR3 coding sequence is TGTGCCTGGATCCAAGGGGGTCGCTCTGGAAACACCATATATTTT. This sequence encodes CAWIQGGRSGNTIYF.

The rearrangement links TRBV21-1 to TRBJ2-2; the D call TRBD1 from the table was never checked on the DNA. TRBV21-1 is noted as a pseudogene. This CDR3 has 20 amino acids. CDR3 sequence reads: CASSKLDRSLTSEGTGELFF. Here the CDR3 DNA reads TGTGCCAGCAGCAAACTGGACAGGTCCCTCACATCGGAGGGCACCGGGGAGCTGTTTTTT.

This chain joins TRBV29-1 and TRBJ2-1; TRBD2 aligns across 9 bases. This CDR3 has 16 residues. With V trimmed by 6 bases and J by 3 bases, 12 bases remained unmatched. Germline V gene lookup returns CDR1 SQVTM and CDR2 ANQGSEA. CDR3 amino acids: CSVDDLLAGSYNEQFF. The CDR3 DNA reads as TGCAGCGTGGACGACCTCCTAGCGGGGAGCTACAATGAGCAGTTCTTC.

V usage is TRBV4-1 and J usage is TRBJ2-1; the match to TRBD1 covers 7 bases. Germline V gene sequence: CDR1 MGHRA, CDR2 YSYEKL. J lost 6 bases, V lost 4 bases, and 9 bases had no gene match. The CDR3 has 15 residues. The CDR3 sequence: CASSLSGTARNEQFF. CDR3 DNA sequence: TGCGCCAGCAGCCTGTCCGGGACAGCCCGCAATGAGCAGTTCTTC.

This clone appeared a few times. This rearrangement joins TRBV29-1 to TRBJ1-3; TRBD1 matches at 7 bases. V gave up 3 bases and J gave up 3 bases; unmatched junction bases: 5. The CDR3 loop spans 14 amino acids. Germline CDR1 SQVTM, CDR2 ANQGSEA. The CDR3 protein is CSVDRQGDGNTIYF. CDR3 coding DNA: TGCAGCGTTGACCGACAGGGAGATGGAAACACCATATATTTT.

The rearrangement joins TRBV29-1 to TRBJ2-5, with no clear D. V dropped 4 bases and J dropped 5 bases, with 11 bases sitting between them. This CDR3 spans 12 amino acids. Germline V gene lookup returns CDR1 SQVTM and CDR2 ANQGSEA. The CDR3 DNA reads TGCAGCGTTGTTAGTTCTTCGGAGACCCAGTACTTC. Protein: CSVVSSSETQYF.

The chain recombines TRBV15 with TRBJ1-5; D gene ambiguous. There are 14 residues in the CDR3. Trimming removed 1 base from V and 3 bases from J, with 7 bases in between. In germline, CDR1 is LNHNV, CDR2 YYDKDF (reference sequence). CDR3: CATSRVWNNQPQHF. CDR3 in DNA: TGTGCCACCAGCAGAGTGTGGAACAATCAGCCCCAGCATTTT.

The chain carries TRBV10-2 and TRBJ2-7; D ambiguous. CDR1 is WSHSY and CDR2 is SAAADI in the germline V gene. Trimming left V 8 bases short and J 7 bases short, with 18 bases between. The CDR3 covers 13 residues. For the CDR3, the DNA is TGCGCCAGCCAGGCGACCGGTGTCGAAGAGCAGTACTTC. It encodes CASQATGVEEQYF.

The chain has TRBV6-1 and TRBJ2-6; D gene unclear. Between the trimmed V and J ends, which lost 10 bases and 4 bases, there was a span of 14 bases. Germline V gene sequence: CDR1 MNHNS, CDR2 SASEGT. This CDR3 spans 14 amino acids. As DNA, the CDR3 is TGTGCCACTCCGTTCAGGTCCGGGGCCAACGTCCTGACTTTC. Encoded protein: CATPFRSGANVLTF.

The chain links TRBV5-1 to TRBJ2-3, with D hard to call. Trimming removed 1 base at V and 3 bases at J, with 9 bases between. The germline V gene has CDR1 SGHRS and CDR2 YFSETQ. CDR3 length: 14 amino acids. The CDR3 reads CASSLNKGTDTQYF. The CDR3, as DNA: TGCGCCAGCAGCTTGAACAAAGGAACAGATACGCAGTATTTT.

The V call is TRBV2, the J call TRBJ1-5; 7 bases are shared with TRBD1. The junction had 9 bases not matched to a gene; V was cut back by 4 bases and J by 6 bases. The germline V gene encodes CDR1 SNHLY and CDR2 FYNNEI. The CDR3 is made up of 15 amino acids. CDR3 in DNA: TGTGCCAGCAGTGGAAACAGGGGTGGTGTTCAGCCCCAGCATTTT. Amino acids: CASSGNRGGVQPQHF.

This chain connects TRBV19 to TRBJ1-1; D possibly corresponds to TRBD1 (6 bases). Trimming pared 7 bases from V and 1 base from J, leaving 13 bases between. The CDR3 is made up of 14 amino acids. CDR1 LNHDA and CDR2 SQIVND come from the germline V gene (reference sequence). The CDR3 loop reads CASNNGQQNTEAFF. For the CDR3, the DNA is TGTGCCAGTAATAATGGACAGCAGAACACTGAAGCTTTCTTT.

This chain links TRBV7-6 with TRBJ2-1, with TRBD2 matching 9 bases. This CDR3 has 16 residues. CDR1 is SGHVS, CDR2 FNYEAQ, per germline. V lost 1 base to trimming and J lost 2 bases; unmatched junction nucleotides: 3. CDR3 protein: CASSLDPSGTYNEQFF. In DNA form, the CDR3 reads TGTGCCAGCAGCTTAGACCCTAGCGGGACCTACAATGAGCAGTTCTTC.

The chain employs TRBV18 and TRBJ2-3; D is unclear. The CDR3 length is 14 residues. Germline CDR1 and CDR2: KGHSH and LQKENI. V lost 3 bases to trimming and J lost 2 bases, with 9 bases between them. The DNA for the CDR3 is TGTGCCAGCTCACCTACAAGGGACACAGATACGCAGTATTTT. Its translation: CASSPTRDTDTQYF.

The chain couples TRBV6-1 to TRBJ2-2; 7 bases map to TRBD2. The length of the CDR3 is 14 residues. The V gene's germline CDR1 is MNHNS and CDR2 SASEGT. The ends lost 2 bases at V and 9 bases at J; junction bases unmatched: 6. As DNA, the CDR3 is TGTGCCAGCAGTGAACGACTAGCTAGCCGGGAGCTGTTTTTT. Translating gives CASSERLASRELFF.

This chain links TRBV2 with TRBJ2-7; weak D call: TRBD2 (6 bases). The germline V gene has CDR1 SNHLY and CDR2 FYNNEI. V lost 5 bases and J lost 5, with 13 bases in between. The CDR3 runs 13 residues. DNA for the CDR3: TGTGCCAGCAGTTATACGGGAGTTAACGAGCAGTACTTC. Protein: CASSYTGVNEQYF.

The CDR3, as DNA: TGTGCCAGCAGCGAGGGCCTCTCGGGACAGGGGGCGTTGGCCTACACCTTC. This codes for CASSEGLSGQGALAYTF. The genes are TRBV9 and TRBJ1-2; 12 nucleotides align to TRBD1. Trimming at V came to 3 bases and at J to 10 bases, leaving 16 bases not matched to a gene. CDR1 is SGDLS and CDR2 is YYNGEE in the germline V gene. The CDR3 extends over 17 amino acids.

The chain links TRBV5-6 to TRBJ1-1, with D possibly TRBD1 on 5 matching bases. The CDR3 has 15 residues. CDR1 and CDR2 (germline): SGHDT, YYEEEE. Trimming pared 0 bases from V and 1 base from J, leaving 10 bases between. Here the CDR3 DNA reads TGTGCCAGCAGCTTGGCCGGCAGGGCGAACACTGAAGCTTTCTTT. Protein: CASSLAGRANTEAFF.

The chain combines TRBV6-5 with TRBJ2-5; D unclear. This CDR3 is 14 amino acids long. V dropped 7 bases and J dropped 2 bases, with 14 bases sitting between them. CDR1 MNHEY and CDR2 SVGAGI come from the germline V gene. This chain's CDR3 is CASTLAGEQETQYF. For the CDR3, the DNA is TGTGCCAGCACCCTGGCAGGTGAACAAGAGACCCAGTACTTC.

The chain is built from TRBV4-3 and TRBJ1-3; the D is unclear. V dropped 3 bases and J dropped 5 bases, with 11 bases sitting between them. The CDR3 totals 14 residues. CDR1 is LGHNA, CDR2 YSLEER, per germline. The CDR3 loop reads CASSHDYTRNTIYF. In nucleotides, the CDR3 is TGCGCCAGCAGCCATGACTATACTCGAAACACCATATATTTT.

This rearrangement joins TRBV19 to TRBJ2-6; 7 bases are a match to TRBD1. The CDR3 length is 21 residues. The V gene end was trimmed by 3 bases and the J gene end by 0 bases; junction bases not matched to a gene: 17. Germline V gene lookup returns CDR1 LNHDA and CDR2 SQIVND (reference sequence). CDR3 coding DNA: TGTGCCAGTAGTATTTTAAGGCGACAGGGTGATCTGATCTCTGGGGCCAACGTCCTGACTTTC. Its translation: CASSILRRQGDLISGANVLTF. Looking up the rest from reference TRBV19 and TRBJ2-6 gives the full variable domain: DGGITQSPKYLFRKEGQNVTLSCEQNLNHDAMYWYRQDPGQGLRLIYYSQIVNDFQKGDIAEGYSVSREKKESFPLTVTSAQKNPTAFYLCASSILRRQGDLISGANVLTFGAGSRLTVL.